Presented here are 18 T cell receptor beta chains from one specimen sequenced in a study of blood T cell repertoires in COVID-19. The protocol was immunoSEQ multiplex PCR, while the TCRdb copy is restricted to in-frame clones and leaves out a portion. This sample has about 200,000 clones, with around 85% found just once. The sample taken for sequencing was peripheral blood. The receptor source for this set is a woman aged 80 or over with acute or convalescent COVID-19.

This CDR3 is CASSVATGRNTEAFF. The CDR3 nucleotides are TGTGCCAGCAGTGTGGCCACAGGGAGGAACACTGAAGCTTTCTTT. This chain uses TRBV2 with TRBJ1-1, with a weak D call TRBD1 (6 bases). The CDR3 sequence is 15 residues long. V lost 4 bases and J lost 1, with 13 bases in between. Germline V CDR1 and CDR2: SNHLY, FYNNEI.

This rearrangement joins TRBV20-1 to TRBJ2-5; D is possibly TRBD1 (6 bases). This CDR3 is 11 amino acids long. Trimming stripped 5 bases from V and 3 bases from J, with 7 bases between. Germline values: CDR1 DFQATT, CDR2 SNEGSKA (reference sequence). The CDR3 loop is CSARTEETQYF. CDR3 coding DNA: TGCAGTGCTCGGACAGAAGAGACCCAGTACTTC.

V and J are TRBV21-1 and TRBJ2-7; the table assigns TRBD2, which was not confirmed against the DNA. TRBV21-1 is a pseudogene locus. The CDR3 length is 14 residues. This chain's CDR3 is CASSFRLANPEQYF. CDR3 DNA: TGTGCCAGCAGCTTCCGACTAGCAAACCCCGAGCAGTACTTC.

V usage is TRBV6-1 and J usage is TRBJ2-7; tentative D call: TRBD2 (6 bases). Germline CDR1 is MNHNS and CDR2 is SASEGT. The CDR3 has 16 residues. Trimming shortened V by 0 bases and J by 0 bases, and 12 bases separated the two germline ends. The CDR3 region has the DNA TGTGCCAGCAGTGAAGCGCCTGGGACTGGCTCCTACGAGCAGTACTTC. Protein: CASSEAPGTGSYEQYF.

This chain connects TRBV6-1 to TRBJ1-1; 7 positions agree with TRBD1. Trimming cost V 3 bases and J 0 bases; bases outside gene matches: 4. Germline CDR1 reads MNHNS; CDR2 reads SASEGT. The CDR3 has 15 amino acids. The CDR3 bases are TGTGCCAGCAGTGATGAGGGACAGCTGAACACTGAAGCTTTCTTT. Its translation is CASSDEGQLNTEAFF.

The rearrangement uses TRBV15 and TRBJ2-5; D is unclear. With 0 bases removed from V and 5 bases from J, the gap between germline ends came to 7 bases. Looked up from germline, CDR1 is LNHNV and CDR2 is YYDKDF (reference sequence). This CDR3 has 13 residues. CDR3 DNA: TGTGCCACCAGCAGAGATCACGGGGAGACCCAGTACTTC. Protein product: CATSRDHGETQYF.

About this clone itself: Other DNA variants within this sample encode the same CDR3. The V call is TRBV2, the J call TRBJ2-5; 15 nucleotides align to TRBD2. In germline, CDR1 is SNHLY, CDR2 FYNNEI. Trimming cost V 6 bases and J 2 bases; bases outside gene matches: 4. This CDR3 region has 16 residues. The CDR3 nucleotides read TGTGCCAGCAGCGAGGGACTAGCGGGAGGACAAGAGACCCAGTACTTC. It specifies CASSEGLAGGQETQYF.

The V gene is TRBV3-1 (or the pseudogene TRBV3-2), the J gene TRBJ2-7; D is ambiguous. Trimming stripped 2 bases from V and 1 base from J, with 15 bases between. From germline, CDR1 is LGHDT and CDR2 YNNKEL (reference sequence). The CDR3 is 16 residues long. CDR3 region: CASSQFPKPTSYEQYF. The CDR3 DNA is TGTGCCAGCAGCCAATTCCCCAAGCCCACTTCCTACGAGCAGTACTTC.

The V and J genes are TRBV27 and TRBJ1-2; D perhaps matches TRBD1 (5 bases). This CDR3 has 17 residues. Germline V gene data show CDR1 as MNHEY and CDR2 as SMNVEV (reference sequence). Trimming pared 1 base from V and 4 bases from J, leaving 19 bases between. Here the CDR3 reads CASSLFPRVGRVYGYTF. CDR3 nucleotide sequence: TGTGCCAGCAGTTTATTCCCCAGGGTTGGACGGGTCTATGGCTACACCTTC.

The CDR3 protein is CASSLVGDPNTDTQYF. The CDR3 nucleotides are TGCGCCAGCAGCTTGGTCGGAGATCCCAACACAGATACGCAGTATTTT. The chain uses TRBV5-1 and TRBJ2-3; the D is unclear. Trimming removed 0 bases from V and 2 bases from J, with 13 bases in between. The CDR3 is made up of 16 amino acids. Germline values: CDR1 SGHRS, CDR2 YFSETQ.

The chain links TRBV3-1 (or the pseudogene TRBV3-2) to TRBJ2-2; 8 bases align to TRBD2. The CDR3 runs to 15 residues. Germline CDR1 is LGHDT and CDR2 is YNNKEL (reference sequence). V lost 4 bases and J lost 5; bases outside the gene matches: 6. The CDR3 DNA reads TGTGCCAGCAGCCGAGGGCGGGGGGATACCGGGGAGCTGTTTTTT. Protein product: CASSRGRGDTGELFF.

This sequence joins TRBV5-1 and TRBJ2-7; 9 bases match TRBD1. This CDR3 is 18 amino acids long. The junction had 20 bases not matched to a gene; V was cut back by 3 bases and J by 7 bases. Per the germline V gene, CDR1 is SGHRS and CDR2 is YFSETQ. CDR3 bases: TGCGCCAGCAGCTCACTCACCACAGGGGGCGCCGAAAGTGTGGAGCAGTACTTC. It codes for CASSSLTTGGAESVEQYF.

V usage is TRBV6-5 and J usage is TRBJ2-5; TRBD1 aligns across 10 bases. CDR3 length: 16 amino acids. The germline CDR1 and CDR2 sequences are MNHEY and SVGAGI. The V and J ends lost 1 base and 4 bases, in that order; junction bases with no gene match: 6. CDR3 DNA sequence: TGTGCCAGCAGTTACTGGGGACAGGGGAGGCGAGAGACCCAGTACTTC. It encodes CASSYWGQGRRETQYF.

This chain joins TRBV6-5 and TRBJ1-2; TRBD1 matches at 7 bases. The ends lost 0 bases at V and 5 bases at J; junction bases unmatched: 0. The CDR3 spans 13 residues. The germline CDR1 and CDR2 sequences are MNHEY and SVGAGI. CDR3 bases: TGTGCCAGCAGTTACTCGACAGGGTATGGCTACACCTTC. This sequence encodes CASSYSTGYGYTF.

The V gene is TRBV7-2, the J gene TRBJ2-3; D unresolved. V shed 5 bases and J shed 4 bases, with 13 bases lying between them. Germline V gives CDR1 SGHTA, CDR2 FQGNSA. The CDR3 length is 14 residues. The CDR3 bases are TGTGCCAGCAGCGCCCCTCCCTTAGCAGATACGCAGTATTTT. Amino acid sequence: CASSAPPLADTQYF.

The DNA of the CDR3 is TGTGCCAGCAGATCAACAGGGGGCTATGGCTACACCTTC. Its translation is CASRSTGGYGYTF. This rearrangement joins TRBV6-5 to TRBJ1-2, with 8 bases aligning to TRBD1. The CDR3 covers 13 residues. J gave up 4 bases and V 6 bases, and 4 bases lay outside the gene matches. Germline assignment: CDR1 MNHEY and CDR2 SVGAGI.

The rearrangement uses TRBV5-4 and TRBJ1-4; weak D call: TRBD1 (6 bases). This CDR3 comprises 14 residues. The V and J ends lost 3 bases and 7 bases respectively, with 13 bases between them. The germline V gene encodes CDR1 SGHNT and CDR2 YYREEE (reference sequence). The CDR3 sequence: CASSSGGGAEKLFF. CDR3 DNA: TGTGCCAGCAGCTCCGGTGGGGGGGCTGAAAAACTGTTTTTT.

The rearrangement links TRBV9 to TRBJ1-1; TRBD1 aligns across 7 bases. The CDR3 consists of 13 residues. Germline CDR1 is SGDLS and CDR2 is YYNGEE. The ends lost 1 base at V and 8 bases at J; junction bases unmatched: 5. The CDR3 here is CASSVFWDSEAFF. The CDR3 DNA is TGTGCCAGCAGCGTATTCTGGGACAGCGAAGCTTTCTTT. Using reference TRBV9 and TRBJ1-1 for the parts outside the CDR3, the full variable domain is DSGVTQTPKHLITATGQRVTLRCSPRSGDLSVYWYQQSLDQGLQFLIQYYNGEERAKGNILERFSAQQFPDLHSELNLSSLELGDSALYFCASSVFWDSEAFFGQGTRLTVV.